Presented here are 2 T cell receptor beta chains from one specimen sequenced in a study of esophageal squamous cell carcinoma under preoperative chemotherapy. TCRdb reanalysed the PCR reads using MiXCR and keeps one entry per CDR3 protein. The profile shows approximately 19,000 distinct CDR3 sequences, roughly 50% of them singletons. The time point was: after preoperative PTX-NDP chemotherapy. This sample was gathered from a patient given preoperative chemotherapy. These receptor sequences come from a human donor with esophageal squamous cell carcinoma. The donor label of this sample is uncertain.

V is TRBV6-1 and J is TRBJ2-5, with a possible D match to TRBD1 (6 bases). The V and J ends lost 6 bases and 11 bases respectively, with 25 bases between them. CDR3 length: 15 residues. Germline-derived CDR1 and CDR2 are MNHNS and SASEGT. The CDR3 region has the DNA TGTGCCAGCAGCCCCACCCAGGGGTTCTACAATGAGCAGTACTTC. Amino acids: CASSPTQGFYNEQYF.

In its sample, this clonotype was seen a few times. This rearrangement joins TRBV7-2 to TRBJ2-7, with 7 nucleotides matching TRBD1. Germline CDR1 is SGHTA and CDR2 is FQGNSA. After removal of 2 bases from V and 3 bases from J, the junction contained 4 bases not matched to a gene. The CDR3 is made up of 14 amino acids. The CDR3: CASSLSGQSYEQYF. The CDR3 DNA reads TGTGCCAGCAGCTTATCGGGACAGAGCTACGAGCAGTACTTC.